The clone carrying this T cell receptor beta chain appeared once. These data originate in a study of blood T cell repertoires in COVID-19. Across the whole study: Sources were T cells, B-cell-depleted T cells, or PBMCs; the material itself was cDNA or gDNA.

This CDR3 spans 16 amino acids. The germline CDR1 and CDR2 sequences are SGHRS and YFSETQ. Between the trimmed V and J ends, which lost 5 bases and 0 bases, there was a span of 15 bases. Clones were sequenced by immunoSEQ multiplex PCR, and TCRdb holds only the in-frame ones, with some missing. The table lists some 300,000 clones, about 86% of them singletons. The chain links TRBV5-1 to TRBJ1-5; D possibly corresponds to TRBD1 (6 bases). The clonotype comes from a woman between 70 and 85 years old with COVID-19, enrolled during active disease. Sequencing was carried out using peripheral blood. The CDR3 region is CASRITGKDSNQPQHF. CDR3 bases: TGCGCCAGCAGGATAACAGGGAAGGATAGCAATCAGCCCCAGCATTTT.